The 31 T cell receptor beta chains in this list originate from one sample, sequenced in a study of blood T cell repertoires in COVID-19. Sequenced by immunoSEQ multiplex PCR; TCRdb stores in-frame clones only, minus some. The table lists about 180,000 clones, over 75% of them singletons. Sequencing was performed on peripheral blood. These receptors originate from a man in his forties with active or convalescent COVID-19.

In DNA, the CDR3 is TGTGCCAGCAGCCCAGGGTTTTCTGGAAACACCATATATTTT. Its translation: CASSPGFSGNTIYF. J is TRBJ1-3 and V is TRBV11-2, with D possibly matching TRBD1 (5 bases). The CDR3 is 14 residues long. From germline, CDR1 is SGHAT and CDR2 FQNNGV. The V end was cut by 5 bases, the J end by 1 base, with 9 bases between.

The J gene is TRBJ1-2, the V gene TRBV6-6; possibly TRBD1 for D (6 bases). The germline V gene encodes CDR1 MNHNY and CDR2 SVGAGI (reference sequence). V lost 3 bases and J lost 8, with 19 bases in between. CDR3 length: 15 residues. CDR3 DNA: TGTGCCAGCAGTTATGGGGACACCCCTTGGGAAGGCTACACCTTC. It encodes CASSYGDTPWEGYTF.

This chain uses TRBV11-2 with TRBJ1-1; 11 bases map to TRBD1. CDR1 and CDR2 (germline): SGHAT, FQNNGV. The CDR3 extends over 17 amino acids. Germline trimming cut 1 base from V and 4 bases from J; bases unmatched to any gene: 8. This CDR3 reads CASSLGTGGLVGTEAFF. The DNA of the CDR3 is TGTGCCAGCAGCTTAGGGACAGGGGGCTTAGTTGGCACTGAAGCTTTCTTT.

V and J are TRBV10-1 and TRBJ2-3; D unresolved. The V gene lost 5 bases and the J gene lost 2 bases, with 8 bases spanning the gap. Germline assignment: CDR1 WNHNN and CDR2 SYGVQD (reference sequence). The CDR3 runs 13 residues. The CDR3 bases are TGCGCCAGCAGTCCCTTCTCCACAGATACGCAGTATTTT. It is translated as CASSPFSTDTQYF.

The genes are TRBV6-5 and TRBJ1-1; D is perhaps TRBD1 (6 bases). The CDR3 is made up of 13 amino acids. The germline CDR1 and CDR2 sequences are MNHEY and SVGAGI. The ends were cut back, 2 bases at V and 9 bases at J, with 13 bases in the middle. CDR3 sequence: CASSYEPGGQAFF. CDR3 coding DNA: TGTGCCAGCAGTTACGAACCGGGGGGGCAAGCTTTCTTT.

V usage is TRBV5-6 and J usage is TRBJ1-5; perhaps TRBD1 as D (6 bases). V dropped 3 bases and J dropped 7 bases, with 14 bases sitting between them. This CDR3 comprises 14 residues. CDR1 SGHDT and CDR2 YYEEEE come from the germline V gene. CDR3 DNA: TGTGCCAGCAGCTGGGGGCCCGAGGGACAGCCCCAGCATTTT. It yields the protein CASSWGPEGQPQHF.

This clone was detected only a few times. The chain employs TRBV30 and TRBJ1-6, with a weak D call TRBD1 (6 bases). CDR1 and CDR2 (germline): GTSNPN, SVGIG (reference sequence). Trimming removed 7 bases from V and 4 bases from J, with 11 bases in between. The CDR3 is 13 residues long. Here the CDR3 DNA reads TGTGCCTTTCGACAGGAGTATAATTCACCCCTCCACTTT. Translation: CAFRQEYNSPLHF. The full variable domain, rest sourced from reference TRBV30 and TRBJ1-6, is SQTIHQWPATLVQPVGSPLSLECTVEGTSNPNLYWYRQAAGRGLQLLFYSVGIGQISSEVPQNLSASRPQDRQFILSSKKLLLSDSGFYLCAFRQEYNSPLHFGNGTRLTVT.

The rearrangement links TRBV9 to TRBJ1-1; weak D call: TRBD1 (6 bases). Germline CDR1 reads SGDLS; CDR2 reads YYNGEE. CDR3 length: 15 amino acids. V was shortened by 4 bases and J by 1 base, with 14 bases between the two germline ends. CDR3 bases: TGTGCCAGCAGCACATACGACAGGTCGAACACTGAAGCTTTCTTT. Protein sequence: CASSTYDRSNTEAFF.

Turning to this clone: Additional DNA sequences in this sample encode the identical CDR3. The V call is TRBV30, the J call TRBJ1-2; D is perhaps TRBD1 (6 bases). CDR3 size: 11 residues. Germline V gene data show CDR1 as GTSNPN and CDR2 as SVGIG (reference sequence). The V gene lost 0 bases and the J gene lost 7 bases, with 6 bases spanning the gap. In nucleotides, the CDR3 is TGTGCCTGGAGTGTAGGGGGTGGCTACACCTTC. It specifies CAWSVGGGYTF.

This rearrangement joins TRBV6-5 to TRBJ1-6, with TRBD1 identical over 11 bases. The CDR3 contains 16 residues. Germline trimming cut 2 bases from V and 7 bases from J; bases unmatched to any gene: 4. From germline, CDR1 is MNHEY and CDR2 SVGAGI. CDR3 residues: CASSYGWDRGNSPLHF. CDR3 nucleotides: TGTGCCAGCAGTTACGGATGGGACAGGGGGAATTCACCCCTCCACTTT.

V is TRBV4-1 and J is TRBJ2-5; no clear D. V lost 6 bases and J 2 bases, leaving 10 bases between the germline ends. Per germline, CDR1 MGHRA and CDR2 YSYEKL. This CDR3 comprises 13 residues. CDR3 DNA: TGCGCCAGCAGGGCTTGGCCACAAGAGACCCAGTACTTC. Protein: CASRAWPQETQYF.

The chain uses TRBV5-4 and TRBJ2-5; 8 bases agree with TRBD2. The CDR3 runs to 16 residues. From germline, CDR1 is SGHNT and CDR2 YYREEE (reference sequence). Germline trimming cut 0 bases from V and 5 bases from J; bases unmatched to any gene: 9. The CDR3 protein is CASSLAGTRLGETQYF. The CDR3 DNA sequence: TGTGCCAGCAGCTTGGCCGGGACTAGGCTCGGGGAGACCCAGTACTTC.

In DNA form, the CDR3 reads TGCGCCAGCAGCTTGGGTGGCCTGAACACTGAAGCTTTCTTT. Translation: CASSLGGLNTEAFF. The V call is TRBV5-1, the J call TRBJ1-1; D ambiguous. Trimming pared 0 bases from V and 0 bases from J, leaving 6 bases between. From germline, CDR1 is SGHRS and CDR2 YFSETQ. This CDR3 region has 14 residues.

V gene TRBV5-1 combines with J gene TRBJ1-5; 9 bases are shared with TRBD1. Germline values: CDR1 SGHRS, CDR2 YFSETQ. V lost 1 base to trimming and J lost 5 bases; unmatched junction nucleotides: 1. The CDR3 covers 14 residues. CDR3 protein: CASSLTGGDQPQHF. The CDR3 DNA reads TGCGCCAGCAGCTTGACAGGGGGCGATCAGCCCCAGCATTTT.

The chain employs TRBV11-2 and TRBJ2-2, with D maybe TRBD1 (6 bases). This CDR3 has 17 amino acids. Between the trimmed V and J ends, which lost 4 bases and 4 bases, there was a span of 19 bases. Germline CDR1 reads SGHAT; CDR2 reads FQNNGV. The CDR3 nucleotides are TGTGCCAGCAGCTACGCCCTACTCCAGGGGTCCACCGGGGAGCTGTTTTTT. It codes for CASSYALLQGSTGELFF.

The chain joins TRBV18 to TRBJ1-2; no clear D gene. Trimming shortened V by 3 bases and J by 3 bases, and 14 bases separated the two germline ends. The CDR3 spans 15 residues. CDR1 is KGHSH, CDR2 LQKENI, per germline. CDR3 sequence (DNA): TGTGCCAGCTCACCCGGGTGGTCCGGGGACTATGGCTACACCTTC. Translation: CASSPGWSGDYGYTF.

The chain carries TRBV4-1 and TRBJ1-2; perhaps TRBD1 as D (6 bases). V shed 0 bases and J shed 2 bases, with 10 bases lying between them. CDR1 and CDR2 (germline): MGHRA, YSYEKL. This CDR3 is 15 amino acids long. The CDR3 bases are TGCGCCAGCAGCCAAGAGGGCAGGGGCAACTATGGCTACACCTTC. Encoded protein: CASSQEGRGNYGYTF.

The rearrangement joins TRBV25-1 to TRBJ1-6; TRBD1 aligns across 9 bases. With 4 bases clipped from V and 7 bases from J, the junction kept 8 bases outside the gene matches. The CDR3 spans 16 residues. CDR1 is MGHDK and CDR2 is SYGVNS in the germline V gene. CDR3 loop: CASSGEGQGPNSPLHF. The CDR3, as DNA: TGTGCCAGCAGTGGGGAGGGACAGGGACCCAATTCACCCCTCCACTTT.

The gene calls are TRBV3-1 (or the pseudogene TRBV3-2) and TRBJ1-1, with D perhaps TRBD1 (6 bases). V lost 0 bases, J lost 10 bases, and 12 bases lay in between. CDR1 is LGHDT, CDR2 YNNKEL, per germline (reference sequence). This CDR3 contains 13 residues. Here the CDR3 reads CASSQDGSGAAFF. The DNA of the CDR3 is TGTGCCAGCAGCCAAGATGGCTCAGGGGCAGCTTTCTTT.

The rearrangement joins TRBV4-2 to TRBJ2-2, with 11 bases fitting TRBD1. The CDR3 sequence is 16 residues long. CDR1 and CDR2 (germline): LGHNA, YNFKEQ. The trim removed 4 bases at V and 4 bases at J, leaving 5 bases unmatched. The CDR3: CASSPGGTGGTGELFF. In DNA, the CDR3 is TGTGCCAGCAGCCCGGGAGGGACAGGGGGCACCGGGGAGCTGTTTTTT.

The V gene is TRBV30, the J gene TRBJ1-2; a weak D match, TRBD1 (5 bases). Germline CDR1 is GTSNPN and CDR2 is SVGIG (reference sequence). V was clipped by 1 base and J by 5 bases, with 14 bases between them. The CDR3 spans 14 residues. The CDR3 DNA reads TGTGCCTGGAGTGCCGGTCGCAGGGCTTATGGCTACACCTTC. Its translation is CAWSAGRRAYGYTF. The whole variable domain, remainder taken from reference TRBV30 and TRBJ1-2, is SQTIHQWPATLVQPVGSPLSLECTVEGTSNPNLYWYRQAAGRGLQLLFYSVGIGQISSEVPQNLSASRPQDRQFILSSKKLLLSDSGFYLCAWSAGRRAYGYTFGSGTRLTVV.

This clone is a singleton in its sample. This chain links TRBV5-1 with TRBJ2-1; 7 nucleotides match TRBD1. Trimming at V came to 2 bases and at J to 6 bases, leaving 5 bases not matched to a gene. Germline CDR1 reads SGHRS; CDR2 reads YFSETQ. The CDR3 consists of 14 residues. The CDR3 sequence is CASSFTGVGNEQFF. The CDR3 bases are TGCGCCAGCAGCTTTACAGGGGTAGGCAATGAGCAGTTCTTC.

The J gene is TRBJ1-2, the V gene TRBV7-2; TRBD1 aligns across 8 bases. Looked up from germline, CDR1 is SGHTA and CDR2 is FQGNSA. The CDR3 consists of 15 residues. V gave up 0 bases and J gave up 4 bases; unmatched junction bases: 4. The CDR3 region is CASSLAGQGPYGYTF. DNA for the CDR3: TGTGCCAGCAGCTTAGCCGGACAGGGACCCTATGGCTACACCTTC. Combining the CDR3 with reference TRBV7-2 and TRBJ1-2 gives the whole variable domain GAGVSQSPSNKVTEKGKDVELRCDPISGHTALYWYRQSLGQGLEFLIYFQGNSAPDKSGLPSDRFSAERTGGSVSTLTIQRTQQEDSAVYLCASSLAGQGPYGYTFGSGTRLTVV.

J is TRBJ1-1 and V is TRBV7-8, with unresolved D. CDR1 and CDR2 from the germline V gene are SGHVS and FQNEAQ. The germline V and J ends were trimmed by 3 bases and 5 bases, with 19 bases remaining between them. There are 16 residues in the CDR3. The chain's CDR3 is CASSFGILTEKTEAFF. DNA of the CDR3: TGTGCCAGCAGCTTCGGAATTCTGACGGAGAAAACTGAAGCTTTCTTT.

The rearrangement joins TRBV4-1 to TRBJ1-2, with 8 positions matching TRBD1. The CDR3 covers 14 residues. The germline V gene has CDR1 MGHRA and CDR2 YSYEKL. V shed 4 bases, J shed 8 bases, and the junction held 9 bases outside the gene matches. CDR3 amino acids: CASSRQAGGVGYTF. CDR3 in DNA: TGCGCCAGCAGCCGCCAAGCAGGGGGCGTGGGCTACACCTTC.

The V call is TRBV5-6, the J call TRBJ2-2; D is possibly TRBD1 (7 bases). This CDR3 spans 16 amino acids. In germline, CDR1 is SGHDT, CDR2 YYEEEE. V dropped 0 bases and J dropped 3 bases, with 12 bases sitting between them. In DNA form, the CDR3 reads TGTGCCAGCAGCTTGGAGCCCAGGGGGGACACCGGGGAGCTGTTTTTT. Translated: CASSLEPRGDTGELFF.

This chain uses TRBV6-1 with TRBJ1-6, with D unresolved. This CDR3 contains 15 residues. Germline CDR1 reads MNHNS; CDR2 reads SASEGT. Deletions cut 1 base from V and 8 bases from J, with 12 bases between. Written as DNA, the CDR3 is TGTGCCAGCAGTGAAGGGGAGGCGGCGGATTCACCCCTCCACTTT. Its translation is CASSEGEAADSPLHF.

J is TRBJ2-5 and V is TRBV6-2 or TRBV6-3; D ambiguous. V was clipped by 5 bases and J by 5 bases, with 15 bases between them. Germline V lookup: CDR1 MNHEY, CDR2 SVGEGT. This CDR3 is built from 14 residues. The CDR3 loop is CASSPNMSFETQYF. The CDR3 DNA is TGTGCCAGCAGTCCAAATATGAGCTTTGAGACCCAGTACTTC.

J is TRBJ2-5 and V is TRBV5-5, with 7 bases aligning to TRBD1. Germline-derived CDR1 and CDR2 are SGHKS and YYEKEE (reference sequence). V shed 4 bases and J 0 bases; nucleotides not matched to a gene: 9. CDR3 length: 16 residues. CDR3 sequence reads: CASSQQGPFNQETQYF. DNA for the CDR3: TGTGCCAGCAGCCAACAGGGGCCATTCAACCAAGAGACCCAGTACTTC.

V is TRBV18 and J is TRBJ1-2; 9 bases match TRBD1. Germline V lookup: CDR1 KGHSH, CDR2 LQKENI. The CDR3 extends over 15 amino acids. V shed 0 bases, J shed 4 bases, and the junction held 3 bases outside the gene matches. The CDR3, as DNA: TGTGCCAGCTCACCACCGGGACAGGGAGTCTATGGCTACACCTTC. Encoded protein: CASSPPGQGVYGYTF.

The chain is built from TRBV4-2 and TRBJ2-7; D is perhaps TRBD1 (6 bases). The CDR3 has 13 amino acids. CDR1 LGHNA and CDR2 YNFKEQ come from the germline V gene. The V end was cut by 2 bases, the J end by 6 bases, with 11 bases between. This CDR3 reads CASSQRTASEQYF. For the CDR3, the DNA is TGTGCCAGCAGCCAACGGACAGCCAGCGAGCAGTACTTC.